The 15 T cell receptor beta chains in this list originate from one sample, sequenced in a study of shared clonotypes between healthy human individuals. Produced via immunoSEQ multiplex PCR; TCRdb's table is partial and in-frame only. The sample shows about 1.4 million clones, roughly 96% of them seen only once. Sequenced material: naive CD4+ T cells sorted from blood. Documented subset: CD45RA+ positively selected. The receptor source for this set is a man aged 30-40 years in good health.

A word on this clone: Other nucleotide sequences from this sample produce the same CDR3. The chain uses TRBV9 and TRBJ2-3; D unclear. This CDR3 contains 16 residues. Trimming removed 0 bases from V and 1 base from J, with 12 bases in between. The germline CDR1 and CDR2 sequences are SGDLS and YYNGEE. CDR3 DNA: TGTGCCAGCAGCGTAGCCTCTGGACGTGGCACAGATACGCAGTATTTT. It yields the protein CASSVASGRGTDTQYF.

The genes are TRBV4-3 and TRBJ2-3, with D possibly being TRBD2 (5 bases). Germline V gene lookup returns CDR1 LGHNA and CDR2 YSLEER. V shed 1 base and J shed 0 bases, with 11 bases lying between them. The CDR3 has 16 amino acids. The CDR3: CASSQGTSTSTDTQYF. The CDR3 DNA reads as TGCGCCAGCAGCCAAGGAACTAGTACTAGCACAGATACGCAGTATTTT.

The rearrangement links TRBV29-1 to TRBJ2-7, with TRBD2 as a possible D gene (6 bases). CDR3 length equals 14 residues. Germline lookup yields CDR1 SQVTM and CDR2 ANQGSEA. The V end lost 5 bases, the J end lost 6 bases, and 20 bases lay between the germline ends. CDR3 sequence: CSVLATGVVPEQYF. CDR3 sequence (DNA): TGCAGCGTTTTAGCCACGGGGGTAGTTCCCGAGCAGTACTTC.

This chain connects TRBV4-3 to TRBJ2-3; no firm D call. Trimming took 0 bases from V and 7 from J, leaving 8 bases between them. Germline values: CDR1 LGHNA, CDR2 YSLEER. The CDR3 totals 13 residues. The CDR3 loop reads CASSQEPRNTQYF. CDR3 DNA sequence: TGCGCCAGCAGCCAAGAGCCCAGAAATACGCAGTATTTT.

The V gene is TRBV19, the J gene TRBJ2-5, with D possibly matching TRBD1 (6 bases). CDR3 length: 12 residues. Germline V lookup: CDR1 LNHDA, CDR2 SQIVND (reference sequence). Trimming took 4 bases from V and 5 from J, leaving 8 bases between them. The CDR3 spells CASSRDTETQYF. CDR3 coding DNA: TGTGCCAGTAGTAGGGACACTGAGACCCAGTACTTC.

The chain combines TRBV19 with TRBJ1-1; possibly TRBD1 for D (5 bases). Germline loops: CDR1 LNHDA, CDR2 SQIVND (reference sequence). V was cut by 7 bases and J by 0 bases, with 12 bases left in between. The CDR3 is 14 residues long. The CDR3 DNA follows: TGTGCCAGTACCCGGGGCTTAATGAACACTGAAGCTTTCTTT. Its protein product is CASTRGLMNTEAFF. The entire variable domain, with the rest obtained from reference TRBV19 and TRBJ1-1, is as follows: DGGITQSPKYLFRKEGQNVTLSCEQNLNHDAMYWYRQDPGQGLRLIYYSQIVNDFQKGDIAEGYSVSREKKESFPLTVTSAQKNPTAFYLCASTRGLMNTEAFFGQGTRLTVV.

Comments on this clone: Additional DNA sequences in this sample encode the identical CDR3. The CDR3 spells CASSLWASGSYEQYF. CDR3 bases: TGCGCCAGCAGCTTGTGGGCTAGCGGGAGCTACGAGCAGTACTTC. This chain uses TRBV5-1 with TRBJ2-7, with TRBD2 matching 10 bases. Germline assignment: CDR1 SGHRS and CDR2 YFSETQ. CDR3 length: 15 residues. V gave up 1 base and J gave up 3 bases; unmatched junction bases: 4.

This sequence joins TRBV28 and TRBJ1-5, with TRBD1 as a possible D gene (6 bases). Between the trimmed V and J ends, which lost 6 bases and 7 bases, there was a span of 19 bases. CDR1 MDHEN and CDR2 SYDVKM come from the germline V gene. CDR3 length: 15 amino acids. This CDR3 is CASREEQGTGQPQHF. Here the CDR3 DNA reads TGTGCCAGCAGAGAAGAACAGGGAACAGGCCAGCCCCAGCATTTT.

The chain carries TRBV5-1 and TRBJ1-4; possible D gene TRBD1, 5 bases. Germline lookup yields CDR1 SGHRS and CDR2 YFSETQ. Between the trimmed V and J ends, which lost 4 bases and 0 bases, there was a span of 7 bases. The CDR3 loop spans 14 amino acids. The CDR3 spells CASSPGSTNEKLFF. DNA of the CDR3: TGCGCCAGCAGCCCAGGGTCAACTAATGAAAAACTGTTTTTT.

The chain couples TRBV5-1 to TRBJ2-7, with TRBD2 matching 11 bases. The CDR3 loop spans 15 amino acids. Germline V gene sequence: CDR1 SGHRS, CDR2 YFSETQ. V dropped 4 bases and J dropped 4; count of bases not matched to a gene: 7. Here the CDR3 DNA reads TGCGCCAGCAGCCAGGGGACTAGCGGACAATACGAGCAGTACTTC. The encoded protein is CASSQGTSGQYEQYF.

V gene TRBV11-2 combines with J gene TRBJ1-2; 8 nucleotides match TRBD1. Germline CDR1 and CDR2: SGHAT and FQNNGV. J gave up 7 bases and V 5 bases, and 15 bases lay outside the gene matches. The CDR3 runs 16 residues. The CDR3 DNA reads TGTGCCAGCAGCCCAGGCAGGGGGCAGGTTTTAGGTGGCTACACCTTC. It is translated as CASSPGRGQVLGGYTF. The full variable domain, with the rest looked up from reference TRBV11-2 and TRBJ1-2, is EAGVAQSPRYKIIEKRQSVAFWCNPISGHATLYWYQQILGQGPKLLIQFQNNGVVDDSQLPKDRFSAERLKGVDSTLKIQPAKLEDSAVYLCASSPGRGQVLGGYTFGSGTRLTVV.

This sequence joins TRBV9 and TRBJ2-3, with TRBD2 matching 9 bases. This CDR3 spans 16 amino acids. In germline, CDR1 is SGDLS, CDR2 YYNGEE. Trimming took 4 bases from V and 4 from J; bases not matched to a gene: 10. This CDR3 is CASSPAGAGGPDTQYF. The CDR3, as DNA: TGTGCCAGCAGCCCAGCGGGGGCGGGAGGGCCAGATACGCAGTATTTT.

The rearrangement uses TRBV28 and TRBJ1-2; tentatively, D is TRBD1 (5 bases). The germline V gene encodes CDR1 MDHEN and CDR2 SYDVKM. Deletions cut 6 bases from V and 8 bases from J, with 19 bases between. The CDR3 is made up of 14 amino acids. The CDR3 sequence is CASREGAPLRGYTF. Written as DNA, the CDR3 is TGTGCCAGCAGGGAAGGGGCACCTCTTAGGGGCTACACCTTC.

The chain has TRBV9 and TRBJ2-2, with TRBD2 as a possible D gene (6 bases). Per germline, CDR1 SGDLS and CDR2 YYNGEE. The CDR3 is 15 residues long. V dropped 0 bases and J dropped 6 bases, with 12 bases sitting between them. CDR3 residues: CASSVDGRRAGELFF. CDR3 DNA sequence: TGTGCCAGCAGCGTAGACGGGAGAAGGGCCGGGGAGCTGTTTTTT.

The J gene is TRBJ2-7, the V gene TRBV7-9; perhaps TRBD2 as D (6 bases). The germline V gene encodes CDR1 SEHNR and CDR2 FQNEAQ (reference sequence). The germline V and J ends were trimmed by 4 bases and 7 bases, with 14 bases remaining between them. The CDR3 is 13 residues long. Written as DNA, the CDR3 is TGTGCCAGCAGCTCGGCTAGCGAAGGGGAGCAGTACTTC. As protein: CASSSASEGEQYF.